Listed here are 28 T cell receptor beta chains from one sample, sequenced in a study of shared clonotypes between healthy human individuals. Here immunoSEQ multiplex PCR was the method, and the copy in TCRdb shows in-frame clones only, minus some. The sample has millions of clones, around 96% seen once; the top ten hold about 1.1%. Naive CD8 cells, CD45RO-negative and positively selected for CCR7, excluded terminally differentiated effector memory CD45RA+ cells. Sample: naive CD8+ T cells sorted from blood. The receptors were gathered from a man aged 18 to 30 in good health.

The chain joins TRBV9 to TRBJ2-7, with TRBD2 identical over 8 bases. This CDR3 comprises 15 residues. Losses at the gene ends were 4 bases for V and 2 bases for J; bases not matched to a gene: 8. The germline V gene encodes CDR1 SGDLS and CDR2 YYNGEE. The chain's CDR3 is CASSQGGTSPYEQYF. In DNA, the CDR3 is TGTGCCAGCAGCCAAGGAGGGACTAGTCCCTACGAGCAGTACTTC. Using reference TRBV9 and TRBJ2-7 for the parts outside the CDR3, the full variable domain is DSGVTQTPKHLITATGQRVTLRCSPRSGDLSVYWYQQSLDQGLQFLIQYYNGEERAKGNILERFSAQQFPDLHSELNLSSLELGDSALYFCASSQGGTSPYEQYFGPGTRLTVT.

V gene TRBV27 combines with J gene TRBJ1-1, with D possibly being TRBD1 (5 bases). This CDR3 is built from 12 residues. Trimming pared 5 bases from V and 7 bases from J, leaving 11 bases between. The germline gives CDR1 MNHEY, CDR2 SMNVEV (reference sequence). The CDR3 sequence is CASSQGWGEAFF. CDR3 bases: TGTGCCAGCAGTCAGGGCTGGGGTGAAGCTTTCTTT.

A remark on this clone: Other DNA sequences in the sample encode the same CDR3. The chain recombines TRBV28 with TRBJ2-7; perhaps TRBD1 as D (6 bases). V lost 5 bases and J 0 bases, leaving 8 bases between the germline ends. The CDR3 is 13 residues long. In germline, CDR1 is MDHEN, CDR2 SYDVKM. CDR3 residues: CASSAGASYEQYF. CDR3 nucleotide sequence: TGTGCCAGCAGTGCAGGGGCCTCCTACGAGCAGTACTTC.

The chain joins TRBV4-1 to TRBJ2-7, with TRBD1 matching over 9 bases. CDR1 is MGHRA and CDR2 is YSYEKL in the germline V gene. The CDR3 runs to 15 residues. Trimming cost V 5 bases and J 3 bases; bases outside gene matches: 8. CDR3 coding DNA: TGCGCCAGCAGCGCACCCGGGACAGGGCGCTACGAGCAGTACTTC. Its translation: CASSAPGTGRYEQYF.

The chain carries TRBV11-2 and TRBJ2-7; 13 bases match TRBD2. V lost 6 bases, J lost 4 bases, and 15 bases stayed unmatched. Germline values: CDR1 SGHAT, CDR2 FQNNGV. This CDR3 has 18 residues. The DNA of the CDR3 is TGTGCCAGCAGGTTGACTAGCGGGGGGTCGCGGACCTTGTACGAGCAGTACTTC. This encodes CASRLTSGGSRTLYEQYF.

This clone has a single count. This CDR3 is CASSEHRLNTEAFF. The CDR3 DNA is TGTGCCAGCAGTGAGCACCGCCTGAACACTGAAGCTTTCTTT. The chain couples TRBV2 to TRBJ1-1; D is undetermined. Trimming pared 3 bases from V and 0 bases from J, leaving 8 bases between. Per germline, CDR1 SNHLY and CDR2 FYNNEI. This CDR3 comprises 14 residues.

CDR3 nucleotide sequence: TGCAGCGTTCAGGAGGGGCCGAACACTGAAGCTTTCTTT. Translation gives CSVQEGPNTEAFF. This chain connects TRBV29-1 to TRBJ1-1, with D tentatively TRBD1 (5 bases). Germline-derived CDR1 and CDR2 are SQVTM and ANQGSEA. The V end lost 5 bases, the J end lost 1 base, and 11 bases lay between the germline ends. CDR3 size: 13 residues.

The J gene is TRBJ1-3, the V gene TRBV18; D is uncertain. CDR3 size: 16 residues. CDR1 KGHSH and CDR2 LQKENI come from the germline V gene. V was cut by 0 bases and J by 0 bases, with 9 bases left in between. CDR3: CASSPPGEDSGNTIYF. The DNA for the CDR3 is TGTGCCAGCTCACCACCGGGTGAGGACTCTGGAAACACCATATATTTT.

This clone was recorded only once. In the same sample, other DNA sequences code for this CDR3. The chain couples TRBV5-6 to TRBJ2-5; D not certain. This CDR3 has 13 residues. CDR1 SGHDT and CDR2 YYEEEE come from the germline V gene. V was clipped by 1 base and J by 1 base, with 5 bases between them. CDR3 nucleotides: TGTGCCAGCAGCTTGTTAGTCCAAGAGACCCAGTACTTC. Its protein product is CASSLLVQETQYF.

The chain employs TRBV5-8 and TRBJ1-2, with TRBD1 as a possible D gene (6 bases). Germline V gene sequence: CDR1 SGHTS, CDR2 YDEGEE. The CDR3 has 12 amino acids. Trimming removed 2 bases from V and 7 bases from J, with 9 bases in between. In DNA, the CDR3 is TGTGCCAGCAGCTTCGACAGGACTGGCTACACCTTC. The encoded protein is CASSFDRTGYTF.

This chain connects TRBV4-3 to TRBJ1-2, with a weak D call TRBD1 (5 bases). V was shortened by 3 bases and J by 3 bases, with 8 bases between the two germline ends. The CDR3 contains 13 residues. Germline V CDR1 and CDR2: LGHNA, YSLEER. CDR3 in amino acids: CASSQGPYYGYTF. The CDR3 nucleotides are TGCGCCAGCAGCCAGGGGCCTTACTATGGCTACACCTTC.

This clone showed up just a few times. The chain links TRBV2 to TRBJ1-5; D unresolved. Germline V lookup: CDR1 SNHLY, CDR2 FYNNEI. The CDR3 length is 14 residues. V dropped 5 bases and J dropped 1 base, with 9 bases sitting between them. The CDR3 is CASSLWESNQPQHF. CDR3 bases: TGTGCCAGCAGTCTCTGGGAAAGCAATCAGCCCCAGCATTTT. The full variable domain, its missing parts supplied by reference TRBV2 and TRBJ1-5, is EPEVTQTPSHQVTQMGQEVILRCVPISNHLYFYWYRQILGQKVEFLVSFYNNEISEKSEIFDDQFSVERPDGSNFTLKIRSTKLEDSAMYFCASSLWESNQPQHFGDGTRLSIL.

The chain uses TRBV13 and TRBJ2-5, with D perhaps matching TRBD2 (6 bases). There are 13 residues in the CDR3. In germline, CDR1 is PRHDT, CDR2 FYEKMQ (reference sequence). The V end was cut by 6 bases, the J end by 5 bases, with 13 bases between. The CDR3 is CASSQSGRETQYF. The CDR3 coding sequence is TGTGCCAGCAGTCAAAGTGGGAGGGAGACCCAGTACTTC.

The genes are TRBV27 and TRBJ2-7, with D perhaps assigned TRBD1 or TRBD2 (5 bases each). In germline, CDR1 is MNHEY, CDR2 SMNVEV (reference sequence). The CDR3 is made up of 14 amino acids. The V and J ends lost 5 bases and 4 bases respectively, with 15 bases between them. CDR3 protein: CASSPSRDVYEQYF. In DNA, the CDR3 is TGTGCCAGCAGTCCGTCCCGGGACGTATACGAGCAGTACTTC.

Concerning this clone itself: The same CDR3 also results from other DNA sequences found in this sample. In DNA form, the CDR3 reads TGTGCCAGTAGTACGGGACAGGGCGGTACAGATACGCAGTATTTT. Protein: CASSTGQGGTDTQYF. The chain is built from TRBV19 and TRBJ2-3, with 9 nucleotides matching TRBD1. CDR3 length: 15 residues. V lost 4 bases and J lost 3; bases outside the gene matches: 5. The germline V gene has CDR1 LNHDA and CDR2 SQIVND (reference sequence).

A note on this clone: Other DNA sequences of this sample code for an identical CDR3. The chain couples TRBV29-1 to TRBJ2-7; D not certain. The CDR3 covers 12 residues. V shed 7 bases and J shed 0 bases, with 10 bases lying between them. Germline values: CDR1 SQVTM, CDR2 ANQGSEA. The CDR3 region is CSASGYSYEQYF. Here the CDR3 DNA reads TGCAGCGCCTCAGGTTACTCCTACGAGCAGTACTTC.

The sample holds one count of this clone. The same CDR3 also results from other DNA sequences found in this sample. The J gene is TRBJ1-1, the V gene TRBV11-2; D is possibly TRBD1 (5 bases). Germline V gives CDR1 SGHAT, CDR2 FQNNGV. This CDR3 has 12 amino acids. V lost 5 bases, J lost 4 bases, and 8 bases lay in between. The CDR3 region is CASSPGGTEAFF. The CDR3 nucleotides read TGTGCCAGCAGCCCGGGGGGCACTGAAGCTTTCTTT.

J is TRBJ1-1 and V is TRBV2, with a tentative D call TRBD1 (5 bases). CDR3 length equals 14 residues. Trimming stripped 4 bases from V and 4 bases from J, with 13 bases between. Germline V gene sequence: CDR1 SNHLY, CDR2 FYNNEI. CDR3 sequence reads: CASSGGYYTTEAFF. The CDR3 DNA reads as TGTGCCAGCAGTGGGGGGTATTACACCACTGAAGCTTTCTTT.

V is TRBV4-1 and J is TRBJ1-6; D gene uncertain. CDR3 length equals 16 residues. V gave up 0 bases and J gave up 0 bases, with 6 bases separating them. The germline V gene has CDR1 MGHRA and CDR2 YSYEKL. CDR3 nucleotide sequence: TGCGCCAGCAGCCAAGATCAGAGCTCCTATAATTCACCCCTCCACTTT. This codes for CASSQDQSSYNSPLHF.

This sequence joins TRBV6-6 and TRBJ1-6, with D possibly being TRBD1 (5 bases). Deletions cut 2 bases from V and 4 bases from J, with 12 bases between. The germline gives CDR1 MNHNY, CDR2 SVGAGI (reference sequence). The CDR3 consists of 16 residues. This CDR3 is CASSYRETAYNSPLHF. Here the CDR3 DNA reads TGTGCCAGCAGTTACCGCGAGACAGCGTATAATTCACCCCTCCACTTT.

V is TRBV11-2 and J is TRBJ1-5, with unresolved D. Between the trimmed V and J ends, which lost 5 bases and 4 bases, there was a span of 9 bases. CDR1 is SGHAT and CDR2 is FQNNGV in the germline V gene. The CDR3 loop spans 13 amino acids. The CDR3 region is CASSPTDNQPQHF. In DNA form, the CDR3 reads TGTGCCAGCAGCCCAACCGATAATCAGCCCCAGCATTTT.

The DNA of the CDR3 is TGTGCCAGCAGTCTACAGGGGGCCACCTATAATTCACCCCTCCACTTT. It translates to CASSLQGATYNSPLHF. The rearrangement uses TRBV27 and TRBJ1-6; TRBD1 aligns across 9 bases. Germline V gives CDR1 MNHEY, CDR2 SMNVEV (reference sequence). CDR3 length: 16 residues. With 5 bases clipped from V and 2 bases from J, the junction kept 4 bases outside the gene matches.

On this clone: Other DNA sequences of this sample code for an identical CDR3. The V gene is TRBV11-2, the J gene TRBJ2-1; D is uncertain. There are 12 residues in the CDR3. Looked up from germline, CDR1 is SGHAT and CDR2 is FQNNGV. Trimming cost V 3 bases and J 5 bases, with 5 bases left between them. The CDR3 nucleotides are TGTGCCAGCAGCTTGGGCGACAATGAGCAGTTCTTC. It translates to CASSLGDNEQFF.

The chain has TRBV7-6 and TRBJ2-3, with D perhaps TRBD1 or TRBD2 (6 bases each). Trimming removed 4 bases at V and 1 base at J, with 21 bases between. The germline CDR1 and CDR2 sequences are SGHVS and FNYEAQ. This CDR3 region has 18 residues. The DNA for the CDR3 is TGTGCCAGCAGCTCCCCTGGAGGGTGGAGGGGGGGCACAGATACGCAGTATTTT. It translates to CASSSPGGWRGGTDTQYF.

V gene TRBV10-3 combines with J gene TRBJ2-7; 11 bases align to TRBD1. The CDR3 spans 15 residues. The V gene end was trimmed by 6 bases and the J gene end by 3 bases; junction bases not matched to a gene: 7. CDR1 is ENHRY, CDR2 SYGVKD, per germline. In nucleotides, the CDR3 is TGTGCCATCAGGGAACCGGGACAGGGGGTCTACGAGCAGTACTTC. Translation: CAIREPGQGVYEQYF.

Written as DNA, the CDR3 is TGTGCCAGCAGCTCAGGCGGGAGGCCTGATCAGGAGCAGTTCTTC. It encodes CASSSGGRPDQEQFF. J is TRBJ2-1 and V is TRBV5-4; 8 nucleotides align to TRBD2. CDR1 and CDR2 (germline): SGHNT, YYREEE (reference sequence). The CDR3 has 15 amino acids. Germline trimming cut 3 bases from V and 10 bases from J; bases unmatched to any gene: 12.

As for this clone: The same CDR3 is also encoded by other DNA sequences in this sample. CDR3 residues: CASSLVGLSYEQYF. The DNA of the CDR3 is TGTGCCAGCAGCTTAGTAGGCCTCTCCTACGAGCAGTACTTC. The chain joins TRBV7-8 to TRBJ2-7; no definite D call. The V gene lost 1 base and the J gene lost 0 bases, with 7 bases spanning the gap. The V gene's germline CDR1 is SGHVS and CDR2 FQNEAQ. CDR3 length equals 14 residues.

The chain couples TRBV5-6 to TRBJ1-5, with TRBD1 identical over 7 bases. Germline CDR1 reads SGHDT; CDR2 reads YYEEEE. This CDR3 comprises 15 residues. After removal of 1 base from V and 6 bases from J, the junction contained 7 bases not matched to a gene. This CDR3 is CASSLRQGVGQPQHF. CDR3 sequence (DNA): TGTGCCAGCAGCTTGCGGCAGGGGGTCGGTCAGCCCCAGCATTTT.